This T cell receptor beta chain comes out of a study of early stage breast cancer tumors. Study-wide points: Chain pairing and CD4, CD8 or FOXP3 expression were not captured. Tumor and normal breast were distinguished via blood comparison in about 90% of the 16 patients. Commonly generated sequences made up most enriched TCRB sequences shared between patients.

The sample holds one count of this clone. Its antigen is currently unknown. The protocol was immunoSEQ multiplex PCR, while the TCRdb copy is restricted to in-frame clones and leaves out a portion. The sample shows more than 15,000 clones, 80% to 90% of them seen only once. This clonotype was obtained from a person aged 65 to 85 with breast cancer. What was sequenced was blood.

CDR3 amino acids: CASSEIERGGGYTF. The CDR3 nucleotides are TGTGCCAGCAGTGAAATCGAGAGGGGAGGCGGCTACACCTTC. V usage is TRBV2 and J usage is TRBJ1-2, with D possibly being TRBD1 (5 bases). Germline loops: CDR1 SNHLY, CDR2 FYNNEI. There are 14 residues in the CDR3. Trimming took off 2 bases at V and 8 bases at J, with 15 bases between the two ends. Together with reference TRBV2 and TRBJ1-2, the CDR3 gives the full variable domain: EPEVTQTPSHQVTQMGQEVILRCVPISNHLYFYWYRQILGQKVEFLVSFYNNEISEKSEIFDDQFSVERPDGSNFTLKIRSTKLEDSAMYFCASSEIERGGGYTFGSGTRLTVV.